These 30 T cell receptor beta chains share one sample of origin, sequenced in a study of T cell responses to AZD1222 COVID-19 vaccine. The method was immunoSEQ multiplex PCR; TCRdb's version includes in-frame clones alone and lacks a portion of them. This table has 130,000 to 150,000 clones, around 91% appearing once. Source: peripheral blood, taken on day 0 of AZD1222 vaccination. These receptors originate from an adult in good health.

This clone was detected only a few times. The rearrangement joins TRBV13 to TRBJ1-2; no clear D. The CDR3 runs 12 residues. The V gene's germline CDR1 is PRHDT and CDR2 FYEKMQ (reference sequence). Trimming took 1 base from V and 4 from J, leaving 4 bases between them. CDR3 in amino acids: CASSLASYGYTF. For the CDR3, the DNA is TGTGCCAGCAGCTTAGCTAGCTATGGCTACACCTTC.

The gene calls are TRBV5-8 and TRBJ2-3; 7 bases are a match to TRBD2. This CDR3 has 15 amino acids. Germline CDR1 reads SGHTS; CDR2 reads YDEGEE. The V gene end was trimmed by 7 bases and the J gene end by 4 bases; junction bases not matched to a gene: 12. The CDR3: CASRGRGVAADTQYF. The DNA for the CDR3 is TGTGCCAGCCGGGGTCGGGGGGTCGCGGCAGATACGCAGTATTTT. The variable domain in full, with the rest retrieved from reference TRBV5-8 and TRBJ2-3, is EAGVTQSPTHLIKTRGQQATLRCSPISGHTSVYWYQQALGLGLQFLLWYDEGEERNRGNFPPRFSGRQFPNYSSELNVNALELEDSALYLCASRGRGVAADTQYFGPGTRLTVL.

This chain links TRBV5-8 with TRBJ1-2; perhaps TRBD1 as D (5 bases). The CDR3 spans 16 residues. V was clipped by 0 bases and J by 1 base, with 13 bases between them. Germline CDR1 reads SGHTS; CDR2 reads YDEGEE. The CDR3 protein is CASSLGGDPHNYGYTF. In DNA form, the CDR3 reads TGTGCCAGCAGCTTGGGGGGGGACCCACATAACTATGGCTACACCTTC.

This clone has just a few counts. The chain employs TRBV5-5 and TRBJ1-1; 7 nucleotides agree with TRBD1. Germline V CDR1 and CDR2: SGHKS, YYEKEE (reference sequence). Trimming cost V 0 bases and J 6 bases; bases outside gene matches: 5. The CDR3 is made up of 14 amino acids. The CDR3 nucleotides read TGTGCCAGCAGCTTGGGGCACAGGGGCTCTGAAGCTTTCTTT. This translates into CASSLGHRGSEAFF.

This chain links TRBV27 with TRBJ1-5; D unclear. The CDR3 covers 14 residues. Germline CDR1 and CDR2: MNHEY and SMNVEV (reference sequence). Trimming pared 6 bases from V and 3 bases from J, leaving 12 bases between. The CDR3 DNA reads as TGTGCCAGCAGGGCCGCAGGATTCAATCAGCCCCAGCATTTT. Encoded protein: CASRAAGFNQPQHF.

This chain connects TRBV7-3 to TRBJ2-1; D gene unclear. Trimming removed 4 bases at V and 0 bases at J, with 7 bases between. Germline V CDR1 and CDR2: SGHTA, FQGTGA. This CDR3 has 14 amino acids. In DNA, the CDR3 is TGTGCCAGCAGCTCTCTACCCTCCTACAATGAGCAGTTCTTC. Protein sequence: CASSSLPSYNEQFF.

V is TRBV20-1 and J is TRBJ2-7; TRBD1 is a possible D gene (6 bases). Germline values: CDR1 DFQATT, CDR2 SNEGSKA (reference sequence). The CDR3 loop spans 11 amino acids. V lost 4 bases, J lost 6 bases, and 10 bases lay in between. CDR3 sequence: CSATQGGEQYF. CDR3 DNA: TGCAGTGCTACCCAAGGGGGCGAGCAGTACTTC.

V usage is TRBV5-1 and J usage is TRBJ1-3; D call uncertain. Per germline, CDR1 SGHRS and CDR2 YFSETQ. V was trimmed by 4 bases and J by 0 bases, leaving 8 bases between them. This CDR3 has 14 amino acids. This chain's CDR3 is CASSPGDSGNTIYF. CDR3 DNA sequence: TGCGCCAGCAGCCCCGGGGACTCTGGAAACACCATATATTTT.

Only a few counts were recorded for this clone. This chain uses TRBV5-1 with TRBJ2-7, with D perhaps assigned TRBD1 or TRBD2 (5 bases each). Trimming took 3 bases from V and 4 from J, leaving 14 bases between them. CDR1 is SGHRS, CDR2 YFSETQ, per germline. The CDR3 totals 14 residues. CDR3 sequence: CASSSGWGTYEQYF. CDR3 nucleotides: TGCGCCAGCAGCTCAGGATGGGGGACGTACGAGCAGTACTTC.

V gene TRBV4-1 combines with J gene TRBJ1-3, with D unclear. Germline CDR1 is MGHRA and CDR2 is YSYEKL. Trimming took off 4 bases at V and 0 bases at J, with 13 bases between the two ends. CDR3 size: 16 residues. The CDR3 here is CASSPPSLDSGNTIYF. The CDR3 bases are TGCGCCAGCAGCCCCCCGTCTCTTGACTCTGGAAACACCATATATTTT.

CDR3 region: CSAGQENTEAFF. The CDR3 DNA sequence: TGCAGCGCAGGACAGGAGAACACTGAAGCTTTCTTT. This chain links TRBV29-1 with TRBJ1-1; 7 bases fit TRBD1. V gave up 7 bases and J gave up 1 base; unmatched junction bases: 3. This CDR3 spans 12 amino acids. The germline gives CDR1 SQVTM, CDR2 ANQGSEA.

The V gene is TRBV6-1, the J gene TRBJ1-2, with D hard to call. Trimming pared 3 bases from V and 7 bases from J, leaving 21 bases between. This CDR3 has 16 amino acids. Germline V gene data show CDR1 as MNHNS and CDR2 as SASEGT. In DNA, the CDR3 is TGTGCCAGCAGTGACGGAGCCCACAGAGGCATTAGTGGCTACACCTTC. Protein product: CASSDGAHRGISGYTF.

V and J are TRBV7-2 and TRBJ2-7; D unclear. The CDR3 totals 14 residues. Trimming pared 3 bases from V and 0 bases from J, leaving 9 bases between. The germline CDR1 and CDR2 sequences are SGHTA and FQGNSA. The CDR3: CASSFLESSYEQYF. The CDR3 DNA sequence: TGTGCCAGCAGCTTCCTGGAGTCCTCCTACGAGCAGTACTTC.

This chain links TRBV4-2 with TRBJ1-2; TRBD1 might be the D (6 bases). This CDR3 region has 13 residues. Trimming pared 4 bases from V and 4 bases from J, leaving 10 bases between. Germline V gene sequence: CDR1 LGHNA, CDR2 YNFKEQ. DNA for the CDR3: TGTGCCAGCAGCCGAGGGGGGTTCTATGGCTACACCTTC. This gives the protein CASSRGGFYGYTF.

The rearrangement links TRBV28 to TRBJ1-5; D unresolved. Trimming stripped 4 bases from V and 7 bases from J, with 14 bases between. From germline, CDR1 is MDHEN and CDR2 SYDVKM. The CDR3 loop spans 14 amino acids. CDR3 residues: CASSYRLTSQPQHF. The CDR3 DNA sequence: TGTGCCAGCAGTTACCGACTTACATCCCAGCCCCAGCATTTT.

V usage is TRBV5-8 and J usage is TRBJ2-3; D may be TRBD2 (6 bases). CDR3 size: 14 residues. With 4 bases removed from V and 1 base from J, the gap between germline ends came to 10 bases. From germline, CDR1 is SGHTS and CDR2 YDEGEE. As DNA, the CDR3 is TGTGCCAGCAGCGACCCGGGAGGCACAGATACGCAGTATTTT. Translated: CASSDPGGTDTQYF. Full variable domain (outside the CDR3, taken from reference TRBV5-8 and TRBJ2-3): EAGVTQSPTHLIKTRGQQATLRCSPISGHTSVYWYQQALGLGLQFLLWYDEGEERNRGNFPPRFSGRQFPNYSSELNVNALELEDSALYLCASSDPGGTDTQYFGPGTRLTVL.

V is TRBV7-2 and J is TRBJ2-6, with D possibly TRBD1 on 6 matching bases. CDR3 size: 17 residues. In germline, CDR1 is SGHTA, CDR2 FQGNSA. Trimming took 6 bases from V and 0 from J, leaving 15 bases between them. The DNA for the CDR3 is TGTGCCAGCAGGCAGGGGCAGGCCTACTCTGGGGCCAACGTCCTGACTTTC. Translating gives CASRQGQAYSGANVLTF.

This chain connects TRBV18 to TRBJ2-5, with 9 bases matching TRBD1. This CDR3 has 19 residues. With V trimmed by 3 bases and J by 2 bases, 16 bases remained unmatched. The germline gives CDR1 KGHSH, CDR2 LQKENI. The CDR3 nucleotides read TGTGCCAGCTCACCTCTAGACGGGACAGGGCCTTTAAGTCAAGAGACCCAGTACTTC. Residues: CASSPLDGTGPLSQETQYF.

The chain uses TRBV5-4 and TRBJ2-3, with a possible D match to TRBD1 (5 bases). CDR1 is SGHNT and CDR2 is YYREEE in the germline V gene (reference sequence). Deletions cut 3 bases from V and 2 bases from J, with 10 bases between. The CDR3 has 14 residues. In DNA form, the CDR3 reads TGTGCCAGCAGCTACAGGATACCCACAGATACGCAGTATTTT. It encodes CASSYRIPTDTQYF.

The gene calls are TRBV19 and TRBJ2-5, with D possibly being TRBD1 (5 bases). Trimming stripped 4 bases from V and 4 bases from J, with 10 bases between. This CDR3 has 13 amino acids. The germline V gene has CDR1 LNHDA and CDR2 SQIVND (reference sequence). CDR3 amino acids: CASSRQTGETQYF. The CDR3 coding sequence is TGTGCCAGTAGTAGACAGACGGGAGAGACCCAGTACTTC.

The chain carries TRBV29-1 and TRBJ2-3, with 7 positions matching TRBD2. Looked up from germline, CDR1 is SQVTM and CDR2 is ANQGSEA. The CDR3 runs 17 residues. V was clipped by 6 bases and J by 3 bases; unmatched bases: 18. The CDR3 DNA reads TGCAGCGTAGATACTAGGGCGGGAGTTATCGTGACAGATACGCAGTATTTT. This codes for CSVDTRAGVIVTDTQYF.

Here the CDR3 reads CASSLGVLNYGYTF. In DNA form, the CDR3 reads TGCGCCAGCAGCTTGGGGGTCCTCAACTATGGCTACACCTTC. This rearrangement joins TRBV5-1 to TRBJ1-2, with D unclear. Germline CDR1 is SGHRS and CDR2 is YFSETQ. Between the trimmed V and J ends, which lost 0 bases and 2 bases, there was a span of 8 bases. This CDR3 has 14 residues.

The chain carries TRBV3-1 (or the pseudogene TRBV3-2) and TRBJ1-6; D remains unclear. The CDR3 contains 15 residues. Per the germline V gene, CDR1 is LGHDT and CDR2 is YNNKEL (reference sequence). Trimming pared 0 bases from V and 9 bases from J, leaving 12 bases between. This CDR3 reads CASSQDGRSISPLHF. In DNA form, the CDR3 reads TGTGCCAGCAGCCAAGATGGCAGGTCCATTTCACCCCTCCACTTT.

The genes are TRBV7-6 and TRBJ2-6; D may be TRBD1 (6 bases). CDR3 length: 15 residues. Trimming took 5 bases from V and 4 from J, leaving 12 bases between them. CDR1 and CDR2 from the germline V gene are SGHVS and FNYEAQ. CDR3 DNA: TGTGCCAGCAGCACCCCAGGGGCAGGGGCCAACGTCCTGACTTTC. Translated, it gives CASSTPGAGANVLTF.

This clone appeared a few times. The chain has TRBV30 and TRBJ1-1, with 7 bases aligning to TRBD1. Losses at the gene ends were 2 bases for V and 5 bases for J; bases not matched to a gene: 8. In germline, CDR1 is GTSNPN, CDR2 SVGIG (reference sequence). This CDR3 has 14 residues. CDR3 region: CAWSPQGGATEAFF. In DNA, the CDR3 is TGTGCCTGGAGTCCCCAGGGGGGGGCAACTGAAGCTTTCTTT.

This clone came up once. The gene calls are TRBV11-2 and TRBJ1-5; D uncertain. The CDR3 loop spans 15 amino acids. Trimming took off 0 bases at V and 1 base at J, with 7 bases between the two ends. The germline gives CDR1 SGHAT, CDR2 FQNNGV. CDR3 nucleotide sequence: TGTGCCAGCAGCTTAGAGGGCAGGAGCAATCAGCCCCAGCATTTT. Its protein product is CASSLEGRSNQPQHF.

V and J are TRBV6-5 and TRBJ1-2; D not certain. Germline V gene sequence: CDR1 MNHEY, CDR2 SVGAGI. CDR3 length equals 13 residues. V shed 6 bases and J shed 2 bases, with 10 bases lying between them. The CDR3 nucleotides read TGTGCCAGCAGAAAAGACAACAACTATGGCTACACCTTC. Translation gives CASRKDNNYGYTF.

V is TRBV6-5 and J is TRBJ1-3; D is ambiguous. V lost 6 bases to trimming and J lost 2 bases, with 8 bases between them. Germline CDR1 and CDR2: MNHEY and SVGAGI. The CDR3 contains 13 residues. Here the CDR3 reads CASSFRAGNTIYF. In DNA, the CDR3 is TGTGCCAGCAGCTTTAGGGCTGGAAACACCATATATTTT.

J is TRBJ1-5 and V is TRBV30; D unresolved. Looked up from germline, CDR1 is GTSNPN and CDR2 is SVGIG (reference sequence). The V and J ends lost 1 base and 3 bases respectively, with 7 bases between them. This CDR3 region has 13 residues. CDR3 residues: CAWSEGNNQPQHF. The CDR3 bases are TGTGCCTGGAGTGAAGGGAACAATCAGCCCCAGCATTTT.

The chain uses TRBV4-1 and TRBJ1-5; 11 bases are shared with TRBD1. CDR3 length: 17 residues. Germline V gene lookup returns CDR1 MGHRA and CDR2 YSYEKL. With 0 bases clipped from V and 6 bases from J, the junction kept 7 bases outside the gene matches. The CDR3 DNA follows: TGCGCCAGCAGCCAAGACTGGCCGGACAGGGGGCTTCAGCCCCAGCATTTT. Encoded protein: CASSQDWPDRGLQPQHF.